These 22 T cell receptor beta chains originate from one sample sequenced in a study of T cells in Graves' hyperthyroidism and ophthalmopathy. TCR beta CDR3 regions were amplified from RNA transcripts. TCR CDR3 regions were first amplified by RT-PCR with HTBI primers. TCRdb itself ran the multiplex PCR reads through MiXCR, one entry per CDR3 protein. The table lists around 380,000 distinct CDR3 sequences, approximately 13% of them singletons. Sequencing was carried out using blood. The receptors derive from a man aged 25-45 years with Graves' hyperthyroidism that later progressed to Graves' ophthalmopathy.

This clonotype was detected many times. The gene calls are TRBV11-3 and TRBJ2-7; maybe TRBD2 (6 bases). The CDR3 consists of 13 residues. Trimming took off 3 bases at V and 0 bases at J, with 6 bases between the two ends. Germline V gene lookup returns CDR1 SGHNT and CDR2 YENEEA. CDR3 protein: CASSLRDSYEQYF. The CDR3 nucleotides are TGTGCCAGCAGCTTGCGGGACTCCTACGAGCAGTACTTC.

This chain links TRBV30 with TRBJ2-1; the match to TRBD1 covers 11 bases. This CDR3 contains 15 residues. V was clipped by 4 bases and J by 5 bases; unmatched bases: 7. CDR1 GTSNPN and CDR2 SVGIG come from the germline V gene (reference sequence). The CDR3, as DNA: TGTGCCTGGAATGCGGGACAGGGGGTTCACAATGAGCAGTTCTTC. Encoded protein: CAWNAGQGVHNEQFF. Filled out from reference TRBV30 and TRBJ2-1, the complete variable domain reads SQTIHQWPATLVQPVGSPLSLECTVEGTSNPNLYWYRQAAGRGLQLLFYSVGIGQISSEVPQNLSASRPQDRQFILSSKKLLLSDSGFYLCAWNAGQGVHNEQFFGPGTRLTVL.

V and J are TRBV5-6 and TRBJ2-1; the match to TRBD2 covers 9 bases. This CDR3 is 18 amino acids long. Germline V gene lookup returns CDR1 SGHDT and CDR2 YYEEEE. Unmatched junction bases numbered 14, after V lost 4 bases and J lost 3 bases. The CDR3 DNA reads as TGTGCCAGCAGCCTGGTGGCTCTAGCGGGGTCCTTCTACAATGAGCAGTTCTTC. Protein product: CASSLVALAGSFYNEQFF.

This clonotype was detected only a few times. This sequence joins TRBV3-1 and TRBJ1-2; D is undetermined. Germline lookup yields CDR1 LGHDT and CDR2 YNNKEL (reference sequence). The CDR3 runs 14 residues. V was trimmed by 4 bases and J by 4 bases, leaving 13 bases between them. In nucleotides, the CDR3 is TGTGCCAGCAGCCCGGTCCGGGTCCTCTATGGCTACACCTTC. The encoded protein is CASSPVRVLYGYTF.

This clonotype came up many times. V and J are TRBV3-1 and TRBJ1-4; D is ambiguous. V shed 0 bases and J shed 3 bases, with 11 bases lying between them. This CDR3 has 16 amino acids. Germline V gene sequence: CDR1 LGHDT, CDR2 YNNKEL (reference sequence). CDR3 coding DNA: TGTGCCAGCAGCCAAGATGTGGGGATGGCTAATGAAAAACTGTTTTTT. It encodes CASSQDVGMANEKLFF.

Only one count was recorded for this clonotype. The conserved final phenylalanine or tryptophan is absent from the CDR3, which likely points to a read error. This chain links TRBV10-3 with TRBJ1-1; 7 bases are shared with TRBD1. The junction had 4 bases not matched to a gene; V was cut back by 9 bases and J by 6 bases. The CDR3 spans 11 residues. Germline CDR1 reads ENHRY; CDR2 reads SYGVKD. CDR3 protein: CAIHRGAEAFL. CDR3 nucleotides: TGTGCCATACACAGGGGCGCTGAAGCTTTCCTT.

V gene TRBV19 combines with J gene TRBJ2-5; D uncertain. The CDR3 consists of 15 residues. CDR1 and CDR2 from the germline V gene are LNHDA and SQIVND (reference sequence). V was clipped by 5 bases and J by 0 bases, with 13 bases between them. CDR3 nucleotides: TGTGCCAGTAGTCTTGACTCCCTCCACCAAGAGACCCAGTACTTC. Protein: CASSLDSLHQETQYF.

This clonotype came up a few times. The chain recombines TRBV11-2 with TRBJ2-5, with unresolved D. Germline V gives CDR1 SGHAT, CDR2 FQNNGV. The length of the CDR3 is 13 residues. V lost 5 bases to trimming and J lost 2 bases, with 9 bases between them. CDR3 coding DNA: TGTGCCAGCAGCCATGACACACAAGAGACCCAGTACTTC. Amino acid sequence: CASSHDTQETQYF.

This clonotype was detected many times. This chain uses TRBV5-1 with TRBJ1-1, with D tentatively TRBD1 (5 bases). This CDR3 has 14 residues. Germline V gives CDR1 SGHRS, CDR2 YFSETQ. V shed 2 bases and J shed 1 base, with 9 bases lying between them. The DNA of the CDR3 is TGCGCCAGCAGCTTTTTGGGGCGGAACACTGAAGCTTTCTTT. Translation gives CASSFLGRNTEAFF.

Regarding this clonotype: A read error is possible here, since a much larger clone lies one base away. This chain connects TRBV20-1 to TRBJ1-1; D uncertain. Germline-derived CDR1 and CDR2 are DFQATT and SNEGSKA (reference sequence). This CDR3 region has 11 residues. For the CDR3, the DNA is TGCGGTGTGGCAGCCATTAATGAAGCTTTCTTT. The encoded protein is CGVAAINEAFF.

The V gene is TRBV6-1, the J gene TRBJ2-5; 8 positions agree with TRBD2. Germline-derived CDR1 and CDR2 are MNHNS and SASEGT. The CDR3 is 15 amino acids. V trimming: 3 bases; J trimming: 5 bases; junction bases outside the gene matches: 8. CDR3 region: CASSDLRGVLETQYF. The CDR3 nucleotides read TGTGCCAGCAGTGATCTGCGGGGGGTGCTCGAGACCCAGTACTTC.

This clonotype was observed many times. This chain links TRBV6-1 with TRBJ1-5; weak D call: TRBD1 (6 bases). The CDR3 is made up of 18 amino acids. CDR1 and CDR2 (germline): MNHNS, SASEGT. With 1 base removed from V and 1 base from J, the gap between germline ends came to 17 bases. The CDR3 nucleotides read TGTGCCAGCAGTGAAGGGAAGGGGACAATAAGGAGCAATCAGCCCCAGCATTTT. Translation: CASSEGKGTIRSNQPQHF.

The sample holds many counts of this clonotype. This sequence joins TRBV13 and TRBJ1-1; D not certain. V dropped 2 bases and J dropped 5 bases, with 12 bases sitting between them. Germline V gene lookup returns CDR1 PRHDT and CDR2 FYEKMQ (reference sequence). There are 14 residues in the CDR3. This CDR3 reads CASSLWGRETEAFF. As DNA, the CDR3 is TGTGCCAGCAGCTTATGGGGTCGGGAGACTGAAGCTTTCTTT.

This clonotype was observed a few times. V is TRBV7-3 and J is TRBJ2-1, with 7 bases matching TRBD1. Germline CDR1 SGHTA, CDR2 FQGTGA. CDR3 length: 15 residues. V dropped 4 bases and J dropped 0; count of bases not matched to a gene: 3. CDR3 DNA sequence: TGTGCCAGCAGCTCCACAGGGGTCTCCTACAATGAGCAGTTCTTC. This translates into CASSSTGVSYNEQFF.

In this sample, this clonotype turned up many times. The chain combines TRBV6-8 with TRBJ1-5; D remains unclear. The V end lost 0 bases, the J end lost 0 bases, and 12 bases lay between the germline ends. This CDR3 contains 17 residues. Germline V gene lookup returns CDR1 MNHGY and CDR2 SAAAGT. In DNA, the CDR3 is TGTGCCAGCAGTTACTCGGTCGCGGATTATAGCAATCAGCCCCAGCATTTT. Its protein product is CASSYSVADYSNQPQHF.

This clonotype occurred a few times. V usage is TRBV13 and J usage is TRBJ1-2, with 7 nucleotides matching TRBD1. The V and J ends lost 5 bases and 5 bases, in that order; junction bases with no gene match: 11. CDR1 is PRHDT, CDR2 FYEKMQ, per germline (reference sequence). This CDR3 is 15 amino acids long. The CDR3 DNA follows: TGTGCCAGCAGCCTATTCGACAGGGTATATTATGGCTACACCTTC. Encoded protein: CASSLFDRVYYGYTF.

This clonotype came up once. The chain joins TRBV5-5 to TRBJ1-3; 12 bases are a match to TRBD1. V lost 2 bases and J lost 0; bases outside the gene matches: 12. CDR1 and CDR2 from the germline V gene are SGHKS and YYEKEE (reference sequence). The CDR3 is made up of 20 amino acids. In DNA form, the CDR3 reads TGTGCCAGCAGCTTTGGAGGGACAGGGGGCTACCTAAACTCTGGAAACACCATATATTTT. Translating gives CASSFGGTGGYLNSGNTIYF.

The chain joins TRBV19 to TRBJ2-3; 9 nucleotides line up with TRBD1. CDR1 and CDR2 (germline): LNHDA, SQIVND (reference sequence). This CDR3 contains 14 residues. J lost 2 bases, V lost 10 bases, and 7 bases had no gene match. The CDR3 loop is CATQRTGDTDTQYF. CDR3 nucleotides: TGTGCCACCCAAAGGACAGGGGACACAGATACGCAGTATTTT.

This clonotype was observed at least ten times. The V and J genes are TRBV3-1 and TRBJ2-5, with 7 positions matching TRBD1. Germline CDR1 LGHDT, CDR2 YNNKEL (reference sequence). The CDR3 has 13 residues. Losses at the gene ends were 6 bases for V and 2 bases for J; bases not matched to a gene: 3. CDR3 DNA: TGTGCCAGCAGTCTACAGGGGCAAGAGACCCAGTACTTC. It is translated as CASSLQGQETQYF.

This clonotype was detected only a few times. The DNA of the CDR3 is TGTGCCAGCAGTTTTGCCTCGGGGGCACGAGATGAAAAACTGTTTTTT. This encodes CASSFASGARDEKLFF. V gene TRBV5-6 combines with J gene TRBJ1-4; a weak D match, TRBD1 (6 bases). V dropped 5 bases and J dropped 6 bases, with 20 bases sitting between them. The germline V gene has CDR1 SGHDT and CDR2 YYEEEE. There are 16 residues in the CDR3.

V usage is TRBV28 and J usage is TRBJ1-6; D uncertain. In germline, CDR1 is MDHEN, CDR2 SYDVKM. There are 13 residues in the CDR3. The V end was cut by 6 bases, the J end by 4 bases, with 7 bases between. For the CDR3, the DNA is TGTGCCAGCAGGGGGAGATATAATTCACCCCTCCACTTT. Its translation: CASRGRYNSPLHF. Full variable domain (rest looked up from reference TRBV28 and TRBJ1-6): DVKVTQSSRYLVKRTGEKVFLECVQDMDHENMFWYRQDPGLGLRLIYFSYDVKMKEKGDIPEGYSVSREKKERFSLILESASTNQTSMYLCASRGRYNSPLHFGNGTRLTVT.

As for this clonotype: Germline is not matched at one junction end, which may reflect a read error. The chain uses TRBV5-1 and TRBJ1-1; no firm D call. The CDR3 sequence is 16 residues long. Germline CDR1 SGHRS, CDR2 YFSETQ. The CDR3 DNA reads as TGCGCCAGCAGCTTGGCTGTACCCTATCAGAACACTGAAGCTCTCTTT. It encodes CASSLAVPYQNTEALF.